The present T cell receptor (beta chain) was sequenced within a study of shared clonotypes between healthy human individuals. Study-wide results and caveats: What limited the represented genetic and exposure-history diversity was the small number of donors. Researchers sampled blood only, noting tissue repertoires likely differ.

V lost 2 bases to trimming and J lost 5 bases, with 12 bases between them. Per germline, CDR1 SGHTA and CDR2 FQGNSA. This CDR3 comprises 14 residues. Note on this clone: The target antigen is unknown.

Generated by immunoSEQ multiplex PCR, the TCRdb table keeps only in-frame clones and is missing some. Here the sample spans approximately 1.4 million clones, roughly 98% being singletons. Sample: naive CD4+ T cells sorted from blood. The subset: CD45RA+ positively selected. This chain connects TRBV7-2 to TRBJ1-2, with D unclear. The sequence derives from a man between 25 and 39 years old in good health. The DNA for the CDR3 is TGTGCCAGCAGCTTACCGGGTTCGGGGTATGGCTACACCTTC. Its protein product is CASSLPGSGYGYTF.